These 32 T cell receptor beta chains came from one sample sequenced in a study of response to subunit inactivated influenza vaccine. TCRdb called the RT-PCR reads again in MiXCR, with one record for every CDR3 protein. Here the sample spans over 800,000 distinct CDR3 sequences, roughly 20% being singletons. The specimen comprised PBMCs from blood, sampled more than 4 days after vaccination. These receptors came from a man aged 50-60 years who received an inactivated influenza vaccine.

A few counts support this clonotype. V usage is TRBV9 and J usage is TRBJ2-1; TRBD1 aligns across 9 bases. The trim removed 6 bases at V and 3 bases at J, leaving 10 bases unmatched. Germline V gene lookup returns CDR1 SGDLS and CDR2 YYNGEE. CDR3 length equals 16 residues. CDR3 amino acids: CASTLGRDRVYNEQFF. In nucleotides, the CDR3 is TGTGCCAGCACTCTTGGACGGGACAGGGTCTACAATGAGCAGTTCTTC.

This clonotype was counted between two and nine times. The chain combines TRBV20-1 with TRBJ2-4; D may match TRBD1 or TRBD2 (5 bases each). Trimming left V 3 bases short and J 0 bases short, with 12 bases between. Germline assignment: CDR1 DFQATT and CDR2 SNEGSKA (reference sequence). The CDR3 consists of 15 residues. The CDR3 DNA follows: TGCAGTGCTAGTGACGGGGCTCTAGCCAAAAACATTCAGTACTTC. This sequence encodes CSASDGALAKNIQYF.

This clonotype occurred a few times. V usage is TRBV12-3 or TRBV12-4 and J usage is TRBJ1-5; D is possibly TRBD1 (5 bases). V was shortened by 6 bases and J by 2 bases, with 11 bases between the two germline ends. The CDR3 is 14 amino acids. For the CDR3, the DNA is TGTGCCAGCAGAAACACAGGTGGCAATCAGCCCCAGCATTTT. Translation gives CASRNTGGNQPQHF.

This clonotype was recorded once. The rearrangement links TRBV2 to TRBJ2-5, with D maybe TRBD1 (6 bases). Deletions cut 6 bases from V and 2 bases from J, with 16 bases between. The CDR3 sequence is 15 residues long. Germline V gene sequence: CDR1 SNHLY, CDR2 FYNNEI. The CDR3: CASRSLGGNQETQYF. CDR3 DNA: TGTGCCAGCAGATCCCTAGGGGGAAATCAAGAGACCCAGTACTTC. The full variable domain, in which reference TRBV2 and TRBJ2-5 provide the parts outside the CDR3, is EPEVTQTPSHQVTQMGQEVILRCVPISNHLYFYWYRQILGQKVEFLVSFYNNEISEKSEIFDDQFSVERPDGSNFTLKIRSTKLEDSAMYFCASRSLGGNQETQYFGPGTRLLVL.

This clonotype was detected only a few times. The V gene is TRBV4-2, the J gene TRBJ2-1, with 10 bases that match TRBD2. CDR1 and CDR2 (germline): LGHNA, YNFKEQ. The V gene end was trimmed by 0 bases and the J gene end by 6 bases; junction bases not matched to a gene: 11. There are 18 residues in the CDR3. DNA of the CDR3: TGTGCCAGCAGCCAAGATGAAGGTAGCGGGGGGAGTTCCAATGAGCAGTTCTTC. Translated: CASSQDEGSGGSSNEQFF.

This clonotype was observed a few times. The J gene is TRBJ2-3, the V gene TRBV7-6; 8 nucleotides match TRBD2. This CDR3 is 17 amino acids long. CDR1 and CDR2 from the germline V gene are SGHVS and FNYEAQ. V dropped 6 bases and J dropped 0; count of bases not matched to a gene: 11. In DNA, the CDR3 is TGTGCCAGCAGTACAACTAGCGGCTTAACTAGCACAGATACGCAGTATTTT. Its translation: CASSTTSGLTSTDTQYF. Looking up the rest from reference TRBV7-6 and TRBJ2-3 gives the full variable domain: GAGVSQSPRYKVTKRGQDVALRCDPISGHVSLYWYRQALGQGPEFLTYFNYEAQQDKSGLPNDRFSAERPEGSISTLTIQRTEQRDSAMYRCASSTTSGLTSTDTQYFGPGTRLTVL.

This clonotype was detected only a few times. This sequence joins TRBV6-2 or TRBV6-3 and TRBJ2-3; 11 nucleotides align to TRBD2. Trimming cost V 4 bases and J 3 bases; bases outside gene matches: 6. The CDR3 is 16 residues long. Germline-derived CDR1 and CDR2 are MNHEY and SVGEGT. CDR3 coding DNA: TGTGCCAGCAGTTCGCCGACTAGCGGGATAACAGATACGCAGTATTTT. Protein product: CASSSPTSGITDTQYF.

This clonotype was observed many times. The CDR3 region is CSARRQVAGHNEQFF. The CDR3 DNA follows: TGCAGTGCTAGAAGGCAAGTAGCGGGACACAATGAGCAGTTCTTC. The chain combines TRBV20-1 with TRBJ2-1; 8 bases are shared with TRBD2. The length of the CDR3 is 15 residues. Germline V gene sequence: CDR1 DFQATT, CDR2 SNEGSKA (reference sequence). V was clipped by 2 bases and J by 5 bases; unmatched bases: 8.

This clonotype appeared many times. The chain has TRBV7-2 and TRBJ1-6; D unclear. CDR3 length: 13 residues. The V and J ends lost 5 bases and 10 bases respectively, with 12 bases between them. The germline CDR1 and CDR2 sequences are SGHTA and FQGNSA. Here the CDR3 DNA reads TGTGCCAGCAGCCTGATAGTTCTATCACCCCTCCACTTT. It encodes CASSLIVLSPLHF. Combining the CDR3 with reference TRBV7-2 and TRBJ1-6 gives the whole variable domain GAGVSQSPSNKVTEKGKDVELRCDPISGHTALYWYRQSLGQGLEFLIYFQGNSAPDKSGLPSDRFSAERTGGSVSTLTIQRTQQEDSAVYLCASSLIVLSPLHFGNGTRLTVT.

This chain links TRBV18 with TRBJ1-1; 7 bases agree with TRBD1. The CDR3 contains 14 residues. After removal of 6 bases from V and 5 bases from J, the junction contained 9 bases not matched to a gene. CDR1 is KGHSH and CDR2 is LQKENI in the germline V gene. In DNA, the CDR3 is TGTGCCAGCTCTCCCGTGACAGGGCGGACTGAAGCTTTCTTT. Residues: CASSPVTGRTEAFF.

The rearrangement links TRBV28 to TRBJ1-2; D gene unclear. The length of the CDR3 is 12 residues. V gave up 5 bases and J gave up 8 bases, with 12 bases separating them. Germline-derived CDR1 and CDR2 are MDHEN and SYDVKM. The CDR3 coding sequence is TGTGCCAGCAGTCCCCCGGTCGGCGGCTACACCTTC. Its protein product is CASSPPVGGYTF.

V and J are TRBV20-1 and TRBJ2-1; 8 bases fit TRBD2. CDR3 size: 12 residues. Germline V gives CDR1 DFQATT, CDR2 SNEGSKA (reference sequence). CDR3 amino acids: CSTSGSYNEQFF. The CDR3 DNA is TGCAGCACTAGCGGCTCCTACAATGAGCAGTTCTTC.

This clonotype was found a few times. The chain is built from TRBV7-3 and TRBJ1-2, with TRBD1 matching over 9 bases. Germline loops: CDR1 SGHTA, CDR2 FQGTGA. CDR3 length equals 15 residues. The trim removed 4 bases at V and 7 bases at J, leaving 10 bases unmatched. In DNA form, the CDR3 reads TGTGCCAGCAGCTCGTCCCCGGGACAGGGCAGTGGCTACACCTTC. This sequence encodes CASSSSPGQGSGYTF.

This clonotype was seen at least ten times. The V gene is TRBV4-2, the J gene TRBJ2-7; D uncertain. With 3 bases removed from V and 7 bases from J, the gap between germline ends came to 13 bases. The CDR3 sequence is 13 residues long. Germline assignment: CDR1 LGHNA and CDR2 YNFKEQ. CDR3 nucleotide sequence: TGTGCCAGCAGCCACGCGACGGTTAGAGAGCAGTACTTC. It encodes CASSHATVREQYF.

The chain couples TRBV30 to TRBJ2-7; no definite D call. CDR1 GTSNPN and CDR2 SVGIG come from the germline V gene (reference sequence). CDR3 size: 12 residues. V lost 0 bases to trimming and J lost 3 bases, with 6 bases between them. The CDR3 loop is CAWSVLGYEQYF. The CDR3 bases are TGTGCCTGGAGTGTACTGGGCTACGAGCAGTACTTC.

This clonotype was seen a handful of times. The CDR3 nucleotides are TGTGCCAGCAGCTTGGGCCTCGATAGCAATCAGCCCCAGCATTTT. This sequence encodes CASSLGLDSNQPQHF. V and J are TRBV5-6 and TRBJ1-5, with no clear D. The CDR3 is made up of 15 amino acids. Germline V gives CDR1 SGHDT, CDR2 YYEEEE. V was shortened by 0 bases and J by 0 bases, with 7 bases between the two germline ends.

The CDR3: CASSIGEYHNEQFF. The DNA for the CDR3 is TGTGCCAGTAGTATTGGAGAATATCACAATGAGCAGTTCTTC. The chain joins TRBV19 to TRBJ2-1; D is unclear. The ends were cut back, 3 bases at V and 5 bases at J, with 11 bases in the middle. In germline, CDR1 is LNHDA, CDR2 SQIVND (reference sequence). This CDR3 contains 14 residues.

This clonotype was counted between two and nine times. As DNA, the CDR3 is TGTGCCAGCAGCCAGCGGGTCGGTGAAAAGACACCCCTCCACTTT. Translated: CASSQRVGEKTPLHF. The rearrangement joins TRBV7-8 to TRBJ1-6; D is ambiguous. CDR3 size: 15 residues. CDR1 is SGHVS, CDR2 FQNEAQ, per germline. The V end was cut by 5 bases, the J end by 11 bases, with 19 bases between.

The chain recombines TRBV7-2 with TRBJ2-7; TRBD2 aligns across 9 bases. Trimming removed 11 bases from V and 4 bases from J; junction bases left unmatched: 18. The length of the CDR3 is 16 residues. Looked up from germline, CDR1 is SGHTA and CDR2 is FQGNSA. The CDR3 protein is CASTVESSGIIYEQYF. DNA for the CDR3: TGTGCCTCGACGGTAGAGTCTAGCGGGATTATTTACGAGCAGTACTTC. The full variable domain, in which reference TRBV7-2 and TRBJ2-7 provide the parts outside the CDR3, is GAGVSQSPSNKVTEKGKDVELRCDPISGHTALYWYRQSLGQGLEFLIYFQGNSAPDKSGLPSDRFSAERTGGSVSTLTIQRTQQEDSAVYLCASTVESSGIIYEQYFGPGTRLTVT.

The chain is built from TRBV4-3 and TRBJ2-7; 10 bases map to TRBD2. Looked up from germline, CDR1 is LGHNA and CDR2 is YSLEER. After removal of 1 base from V and 3 bases from J, the junction contained 3 bases not matched to a gene. This CDR3 has 15 residues. CDR3 loop: CASSQGTSGDYEQYF. The CDR3 coding sequence is TGCGCCAGCAGCCAAGGGACTAGCGGAGACTACGAGCAGTACTTC.

This clonotype was observed once. V usage is TRBV12-3 or TRBV12-4 and J usage is TRBJ2-2, with D perhaps TRBD1 (6 bases). This CDR3 is 15 amino acids long. V was shortened by 6 bases and J by 2 bases, with 13 bases between the two germline ends. The CDR3 spells CASRLLQGNTGELFF. The DNA for the CDR3 is TGTGCCAGCAGATTGTTACAGGGAAACACCGGGGAGCTGTTTTTT.

Only a few counts were recorded for this clonotype. The chain is built from TRBV5-1 and TRBJ2-1, with 9 bases that match TRBD1. The CDR3 has 15 residues. The trim removed 4 bases at V and 2 bases at J, leaving 4 bases unmatched. In germline, CDR1 is SGHRS, CDR2 YFSETQ. The CDR3 reads CASSGGTGPYNEQFF. CDR3 coding DNA: TGCGCCAGCAGCGGGGGGACAGGGCCCTACAATGAGCAGTTCTTC.

This clonotype has a handful of counts. The chain links TRBV20-1 to TRBJ1-5, with 8 bases matching TRBD1. J lost 2 bases, V lost 2 bases, and 5 bases had no gene match. The CDR3 is 15 residues long. Germline values: CDR1 DFQATT, CDR2 SNEGSKA (reference sequence). The CDR3 protein is CSARPQGAGNQPQHF. DNA for the CDR3: TGCAGTGCTAGACCTCAGGGGGCTGGCAATCAGCCCCAGCATTTT.

The rearrangement links TRBV19 to TRBJ2-1; 8 bases match TRBD2. The V and J ends lost 5 bases and 9 bases, in that order; junction bases with no gene match: 15. Germline-derived CDR1 and CDR2 are LNHDA and SQIVND (reference sequence). This CDR3 contains 16 residues. CDR3 protein: CASSDPGGRGGIEQFF. The CDR3 DNA is TGTGCCAGTAGTGACCCCGGAGGACGGGGGGGCATTGAGCAGTTCTTC.

The CDR3 loop reads CASTTASYEQYF. The CDR3 nucleotides read TGTGCCAGCACCACGGCCTCCTACGAGCAGTACTTC. The chain recombines TRBV28 with TRBJ2-7; D uncertain. V was trimmed by 7 bases and J by 0 bases, leaving 7 bases between them. Germline CDR1 is MDHEN and CDR2 is SYDVKM. This CDR3 has 12 amino acids.

In its sample, this clonotype was seen a few times. This rearrangement joins TRBV6-2 or TRBV6-3 to TRBJ2-5; TRBD1 matches 7 bases. The germline CDR1 and CDR2 sequences are MNHEY and SVGEGT. The CDR3 is 15 residues long. Germline trimming cut 0 bases from V and 9 bases from J; bases unmatched to any gene: 10. CDR3 region: CASSYSGRSQGAQYF. CDR3 bases: TGTGCCAGCAGTTACTCAGGCAGGAGTCAGGGGGCCCAGTACTTC.

In this sample, this clonotype turned up many times. This chain uses TRBV20-1 with TRBJ2-7; D is perhaps TRBD2 (5 bases). The CDR3 consists of 11 residues. CDR1 is DFQATT and CDR2 is SNEGSKA in the germline V gene (reference sequence). Here the CDR3 DNA reads TGCAGCGCTCGGGGTTCATACGAGCAGTACTTC. This translates into CSARGSYEQYF.

The sample holds many counts of this clonotype. This chain connects TRBV4-2 to TRBJ1-5; TRBD1 matches at 7 bases. Germline CDR1 is LGHNA and CDR2 is YNFKEQ. The CDR3 sequence is 16 residues long. J gave up 6 bases and V 0 bases, and 8 bases lay outside the gene matches. CDR3 DNA: TGTGCCAGCAGCCAAGATAGAGGGGGCGCGGGTCAGCCCCAGCATTTT. Protein: CASSQDRGGAGQPQHF.

A note on this clonotype: One junction end does not reproduce the germline sequence, and a read error may be involved. The V call is TRBV12-3 or TRBV12-4, the J call TRBJ2-7; the D gene is possibly TRBD2 (5 bases). The CDR3 sequence is 15 residues long. The CDR3 DNA reads TGTGCCAGCACCCCATTTGATCGGGGTTCCTACGAGCAGTCCTTC. Protein sequence: CASTPFDRGSYEQSF.

This clonotype was seen only a few times. The chain links TRBV7-2 to TRBJ2-5; the match to TRBD2 covers 9 bases. The CDR3 runs 17 residues. V shed 1 base, J shed 2 bases, and the junction held 8 bases outside the gene matches. The germline V gene has CDR1 SGHTA and CDR2 FQGNSA. CDR3 sequence reads: CASSLGKTSGLQETQYF. CDR3 bases: TGTGCCAGCAGCTTAGGGAAGACTAGCGGATTGCAAGAGACCCAGTACTTC. The complete variable domain, with remaining parts taken from reference TRBV7-2 and TRBJ2-5, reads GAGVSQSPSNKVTEKGKDVELRCDPISGHTALYWYRQSLGQGLEFLIYFQGNSAPDKSGLPSDRFSAERTGGSVSTLTIQRTQQEDSAVYLCASSLGKTSGLQETQYFGPGTRLLVL.

V and J are TRBV20-1 and TRBJ1-5, with D tentatively TRBD1 (5 bases). The CDR3 runs 15 residues. CDR1 is DFQATT, CDR2 SNEGSKA, per germline (reference sequence). Trimming shortened V by 0 bases and J by 1 base, and 10 bases separated the two germline ends. DNA of the CDR3: TGCAGTGCTAGAGACGCGCAGGGAAGCAATCAGCCCCAGCATTTT. It yields the protein CSARDAQGSNQPQHF.

Ten or more counts support this clonotype. The chain has TRBV12-3 or TRBV12-4 and TRBJ1-5; no clear D gene. V shed 1 base and J shed 5 bases, with 6 bases lying between them. The CDR3 covers 13 residues. In DNA form, the CDR3 reads TGTGCCAGCAGTTTAGGAAGCTATCAGCCCCAGCATTTT. Its translation is CASSLGSYQPQHF.